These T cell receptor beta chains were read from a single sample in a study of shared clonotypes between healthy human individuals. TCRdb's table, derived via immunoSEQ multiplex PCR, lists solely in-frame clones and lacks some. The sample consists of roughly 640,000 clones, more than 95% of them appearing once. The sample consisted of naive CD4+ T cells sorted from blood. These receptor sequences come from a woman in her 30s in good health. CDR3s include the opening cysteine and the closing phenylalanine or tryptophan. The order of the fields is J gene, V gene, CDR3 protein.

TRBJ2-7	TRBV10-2	CASRPAMSSYEQYF
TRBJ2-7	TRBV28	CASSLESYEQYF
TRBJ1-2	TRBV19	CASSMRRGLEGYTF
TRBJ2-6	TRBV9	CASSGMQGARVANVLTF
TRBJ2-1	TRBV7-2	CASSLKGLEYNEQFF
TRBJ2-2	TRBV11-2	CASSSIRGGTTGELFF
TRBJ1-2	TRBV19	CASSIASYGYTF
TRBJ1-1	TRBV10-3	CAISVQMNTEAFF
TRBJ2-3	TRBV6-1	CASSLLAEVGNTQYF
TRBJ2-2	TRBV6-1	CASSAPGLDSGELFF
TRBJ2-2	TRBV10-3	CAISGGQVLNTGELFF
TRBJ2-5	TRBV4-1	CASSHGTQETQYF
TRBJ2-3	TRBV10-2	CASSPRFASTDTQYF
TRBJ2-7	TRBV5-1	CASSGEVEQYF
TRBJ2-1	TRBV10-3	CAISGLDSYNEQFF
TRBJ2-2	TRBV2	CASRKREWATGELFF
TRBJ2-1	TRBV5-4	CASSLGGLSRDEQFF
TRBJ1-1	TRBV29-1	CSVERLNTEAFF
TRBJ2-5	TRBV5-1	CASSFYSLAEETQYF
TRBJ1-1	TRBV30	CAWDGGFHTEAFF
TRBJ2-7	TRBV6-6	CASRGQEPPYEQYF
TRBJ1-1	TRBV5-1	CASSKDRGSGLNTEAFF
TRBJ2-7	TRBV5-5	CASSSTGQGSYEQYF
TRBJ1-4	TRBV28	CASSLLGSEDEKLFF
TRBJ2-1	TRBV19	CASSIDGTGYSYEQFF
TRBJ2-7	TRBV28	CASRLRAGGDYEQYF
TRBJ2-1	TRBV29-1	CSVEHGTTNEQFF
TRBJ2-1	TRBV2	CASSGTSGVHEQFF
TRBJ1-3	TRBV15	CATSRDFGGTGNTIYF
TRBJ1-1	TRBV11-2	CASSPEGRGEAFF
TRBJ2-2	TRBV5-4	CASSFNPNTGELFF
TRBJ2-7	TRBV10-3	CAISDLGNEQYF
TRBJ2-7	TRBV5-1	CASSSGTEYYEQYF
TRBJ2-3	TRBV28	CASSLVFARQGTDTQYF
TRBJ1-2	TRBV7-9	CASSSAVNYGYTF
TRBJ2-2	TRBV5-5	CASSIRTGSYTGELFF
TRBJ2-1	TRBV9	CASSGSGRTGNEQFF
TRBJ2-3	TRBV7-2	CASSLRGMVGASTDTQYF
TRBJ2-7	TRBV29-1	CSVGQGEDYEQYF
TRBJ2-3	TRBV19	CASSPQRTGWTDTQYF
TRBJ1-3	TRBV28	CASSSPIPTGGNTIYF
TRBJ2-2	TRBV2	CASSPGLAVSGELFF
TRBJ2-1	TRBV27	CASSWLRAGAYNEQFF
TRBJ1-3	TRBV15	CATSRAGQGGNTIYF